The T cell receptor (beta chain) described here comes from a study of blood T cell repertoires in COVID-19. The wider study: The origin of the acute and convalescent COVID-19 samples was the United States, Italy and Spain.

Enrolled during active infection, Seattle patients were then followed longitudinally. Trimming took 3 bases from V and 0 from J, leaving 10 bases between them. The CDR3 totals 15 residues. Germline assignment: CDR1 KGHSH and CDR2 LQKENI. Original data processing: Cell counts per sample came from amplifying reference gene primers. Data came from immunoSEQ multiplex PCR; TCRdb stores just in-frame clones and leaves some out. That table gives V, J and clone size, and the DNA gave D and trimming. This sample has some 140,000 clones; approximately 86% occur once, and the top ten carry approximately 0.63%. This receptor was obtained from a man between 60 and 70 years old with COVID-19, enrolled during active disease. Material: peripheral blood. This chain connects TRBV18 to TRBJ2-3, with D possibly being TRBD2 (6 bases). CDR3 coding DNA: TGTGCCAGCTCACCGGAGGGATCCAGCACAGATACGCAGTATTTT. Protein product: CASSPEGSSTDTQYF.